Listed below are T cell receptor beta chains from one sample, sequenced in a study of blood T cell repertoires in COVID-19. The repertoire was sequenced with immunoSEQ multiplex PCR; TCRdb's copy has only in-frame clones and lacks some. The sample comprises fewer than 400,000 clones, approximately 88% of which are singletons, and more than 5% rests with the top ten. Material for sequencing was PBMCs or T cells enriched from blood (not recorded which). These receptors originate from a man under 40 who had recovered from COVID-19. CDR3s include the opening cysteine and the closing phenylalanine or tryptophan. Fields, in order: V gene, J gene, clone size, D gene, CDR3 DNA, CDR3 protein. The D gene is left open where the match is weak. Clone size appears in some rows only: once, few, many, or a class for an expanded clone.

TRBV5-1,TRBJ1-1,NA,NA,TGCGCCAGCAGCTTGGTGACACCCCGATGGACTGAAGCTTTCTTT,CASSLVTPRWTEAFF
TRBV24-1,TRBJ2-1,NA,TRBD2,TGTGCCACCAGTGACCCGGGACTAGCGGGGGGGTATGAGCAGTTCTTC,CATSDPGLAGGYEQFF
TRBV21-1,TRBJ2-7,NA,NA,TGTGCCAGCAGCTCAAGAGGGCAGTATGACGAGCAGTACTTC,CASSSRGQYDEQYF
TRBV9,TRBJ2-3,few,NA,TGTGCCAGCAGCACAAACACAGATACGCAGTATTTT,CASSTNTDTQYF
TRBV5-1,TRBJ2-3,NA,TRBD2,TGCGCCAGCAGCTACGGGACTAGCGGGGATACGCAGTATTTT,CASSYGTSGDTQYF
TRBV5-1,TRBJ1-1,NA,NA,TGCGCCAGCAGCTTGGTGACAGTTCAGGGCGAAGCTTTCTTT,CASSLVTVQGEAFF
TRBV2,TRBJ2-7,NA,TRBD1,TGTGCCAGCAGCGACACCGGGACAGGGGCCTACGAGCAGTACTTC,CASSDTGTGAYEQYF
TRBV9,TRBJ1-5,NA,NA,TGTGCCAGCAGCGTTTCAGGTAGCAATCAGCCCCAGCATTTT,CASSVSGSNQPQHF
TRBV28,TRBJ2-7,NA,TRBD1,TGTGCCAGCACCCCTCACGCGCCAGGGGGCACCTACGAGCAGTACTTC,CASTPHAPGGTYEQYF
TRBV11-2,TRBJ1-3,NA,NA,TGTGCCAGCAGCTTAGATCGTGGAAACACCATATATTTT,CASSLDRGNTIYF
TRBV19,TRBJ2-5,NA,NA,TGTGCCAGTAGTCGAGGAACGCGATATGATAAAGAGACCCAGTACTTC,CASSRGTRYDKETQYF
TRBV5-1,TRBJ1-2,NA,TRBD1,TGCGCCAGCACACCGACAGGGGACTATGGCTACACCTTC,CASTPTGDYGYTF
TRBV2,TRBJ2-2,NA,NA,TGTGCCAGCAGTGAACAGGGCATTAGACCCGGGGAGCTGTTTTTT,CASSEQGIRPGELFF
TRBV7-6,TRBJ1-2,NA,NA,TGTGCCAGCAGCAGTCAGGGTCGCGCTGGCTACACCTTC,CASSSQGRAGYTF
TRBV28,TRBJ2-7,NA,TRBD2,TGTGCCAGCTTCCCAAGACTAGCGGCACCGTACGAGCAGTACTTC,CASFPRLAAPYEQYF
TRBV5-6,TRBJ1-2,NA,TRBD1,TGTGCCAGCAGCCCCGACAGGGTATCGTACTATGGCTACACCTTC,CASSPDRVSYYGYTF
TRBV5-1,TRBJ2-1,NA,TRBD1,TGCGCCAGCAGCTTGATTTACAGGGGTAGAAGGAATGAGCAGTTCTTC,CASSLIYRGRRNEQFF
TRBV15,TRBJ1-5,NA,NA,TGTGCCACCAGCAGGAGTTATCAGCCCCAGCATTTT,CATSRSYQPQHF
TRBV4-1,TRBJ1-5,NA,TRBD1,TGCGCCAGCAGCCAAGAGACGGTACAGGGGATAAGCAATCAGCCCCAGCATTTT,CASSQETVQGISNQPQHF
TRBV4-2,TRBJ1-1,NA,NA,TGTGCCAGCAGCCAAGAAATACAAAACACTGAAGCTTTCTTT,CASSQEIQNTEAFF
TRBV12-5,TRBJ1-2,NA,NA,TGTGCTAGTGGTTCCGGACAGTTGTATGGCTACACCTTC,CASGSGQLYGYTF
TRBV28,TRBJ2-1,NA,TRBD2,TGTGCCAGCAGGACAGCTAGCGGGCGGGCTGAGCAGTTCTTC,CASRTASGRAEQFF
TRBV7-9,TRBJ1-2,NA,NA,TGTGCCAGCAGCTTAACAGGGCCACATTCCTATGGCTACACCTTC,CASSLTGPHSYGYTF
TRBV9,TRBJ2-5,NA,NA,TGTGCCAGCAGCGTAGGCCTGTACAAAGAGACCCAGTACTTC,CASSVGLYKETQYF
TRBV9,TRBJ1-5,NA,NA,TGTGCCAGCAGCGTAGGACAGATTAGTCAGCCCCAGCATTTT,CASSVGQISQPQHF
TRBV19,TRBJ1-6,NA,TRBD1,TGTGCCAGCAAGAAACAGGGGCACTATAATTCACCCCTCCACTTT,CASKKQGHYNSPLHF
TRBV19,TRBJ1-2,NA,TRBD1,TGTGCCAGTAGTCCCTGGACAGGGGACTATGGCTACACCTTC,CASSPWTGDYGYTF
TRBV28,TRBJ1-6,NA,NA,TGTGCCAGCAGCCTAAGGACAGCCTCCAGGGGTTCCCTCCACTTT,CASSLRTASRGSLHF
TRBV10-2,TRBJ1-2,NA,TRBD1,TGCGCCAGCAGTGGGGGACAGGGGCGGAACTATGGCTACACCTTC,CASSGGQGRNYGYTF
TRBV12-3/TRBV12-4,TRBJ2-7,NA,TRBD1,TGTGCCAGCAGAGAACAGGGGACCTACGAGCAGTACTTC,CASREQGTYEQYF
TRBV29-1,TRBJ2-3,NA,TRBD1,TGCAGCGTTCTCGGACAGGGCACAGATACGCAGTATTTT,CSVLGQGTDTQYF
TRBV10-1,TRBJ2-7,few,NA,TGCGCCAGCAGTGACGGCGGGTACGAGCAGTACTTC,CASSDGGYEQYF
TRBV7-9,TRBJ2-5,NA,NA,TGTGCCAGCCAAGGGGTGGTAGCTGGGGCAGAGACCCAGTACTTC,CASQGVVAGAETQYF
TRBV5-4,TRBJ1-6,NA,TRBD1,TGTGCCAGCAGCTTGCCACCGACAGGGCACAATTCACCCCTCCACTTT,CASSLPPTGHNSPLHF
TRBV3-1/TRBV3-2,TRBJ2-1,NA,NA,TGTGCCAGCAGCCAACAGGGGCGTGAGCAGTTCTTC,CASSQQGREQFF
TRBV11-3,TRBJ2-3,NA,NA,TGTGCCAGCAGCCGGGAGAGCACAGATACGCAGTATTTT,CASSRESTDTQYF
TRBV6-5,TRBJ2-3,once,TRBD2,TGTGCCACCGTTATGGGGAGGGCAGATACGCAGTATTTT,CATVMGRADTQYF
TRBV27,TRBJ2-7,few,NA,TGTGCCAGCAGTAACAACTACGAGCAGTACTTC,CASSNNYEQYF